A single sample is the source of the 22 T cell receptor beta chains below, sequenced in a study of shared clonotypes between healthy human individuals. Generated by immunoSEQ multiplex PCR, the TCRdb table keeps only in-frame clones and is missing some. This sample has around 2.5 million clones; 80% to 95% occur once, and the top ten carry roughly 0.39%. The sample was naive CD4+ T cells from PBMCs. Indicated subset: CD45RA+ positively selected. The receptors were gathered from a man younger than 35 in good health. Some clones in this sample may be carry-over from other donors' samples.

The rearrangement joins TRBV7-3 to TRBJ2-3; maybe TRBD1 (7 bases). CDR3 length: 14 residues. The V end was cut by 6 bases, the J end by 2 bases, with 12 bases between. The germline CDR1 and CDR2 sequences are SGHTA and FQGTGA. The CDR3 protein is CASRQGGPTDTQYF. The CDR3 DNA is TGTGCCAGCAGGCAGGGGGGCCCCACAGATACGCAGTATTTT.

The rearrangement links TRBV6-5 to TRBJ2-3, with D perhaps TRBD1 or TRBD2 (5 bases each). CDR1 MNHEY and CDR2 SVGAGI come from the germline V gene. Trimming took off 0 bases at V and 2 bases at J, with 12 bases between the two ends. The CDR3 length is 16 residues. CDR3 amino acids: CASSYSKGDHTDTQYF. The CDR3 coding sequence is TGTGCCAGCAGTTACTCGAAAGGGGACCACACAGATACGCAGTATTTT.

In its sample, this clone was seen once. The chain uses TRBV15 and TRBJ2-3; D unresolved. The V end was cut by 1 base, the J end by 3 bases, with 8 bases between. This CDR3 spans 14 amino acids. Germline CDR1 LNHNV, CDR2 YYDKDF (reference sequence). Written as DNA, the CDR3 is TGTGCCACCAGCAGAGTTTGGCGGACAGATACGCAGTATTTT. Translating gives CATSRVWRTDTQYF.

V usage is TRBV6-5 and J usage is TRBJ2-1; D is possibly TRBD2 (5 bases). This CDR3 has 14 amino acids. Germline CDR1 and CDR2: MNHEY and SVGAGI. Trimming removed 0 bases from V and 6 bases from J, with 9 bases in between. The CDR3 DNA reads TGTGCCAGCAGTTACTCTCACGGAGGCAATGAGCAGTTCTTC. This sequence encodes CASSYSHGGNEQFF.

This sequence joins TRBV18 and TRBJ1-5, with a weak D call TRBD1 (6 bases). This CDR3 spans 16 amino acids. Trimming took off 0 bases at V and 2 bases at J, with 11 bases between the two ends. Germline-derived CDR1 and CDR2 are KGHSH and LQKENI. CDR3 sequence (DNA): TGTGCCAGCTCACCACCGGGGGGCTCGGGCAATCAGCCCCAGCATTTT. Its translation: CASSPPGGSGNQPQHF. Variable domain in full (rest from reference TRBV18 and TRBJ1-5): NAGVMQNPRHLVRRRGQEARLRCSPMKGHSHVYWYRQLPEEGLKFMVYLQKENIIDESGMPKERFSAEFPKEGPSILRIQQVVRGDSAAYFCASSPPGGSGNQPQHFGDGTRLSIL.

The genes are TRBV28 and TRBJ2-7, with 7 bases that match TRBD2. V shed 6 bases, J shed 9 bases, and the junction held 14 bases outside the gene matches. The CDR3 totals 14 residues. Germline values: CDR1 MDHEN, CDR2 SYDVKM. CDR3 nucleotide sequence: TGTGCCAGCAGCGAGGGACTACTACTCCGTAGGCAGTACTTC. Amino acid sequence: CASSEGLLLRRQYF.

J is TRBJ2-2 and V is TRBV7-2, with D possibly TRBD2 on 5 matching bases. This CDR3 comprises 16 residues. Trimming left V 5 bases short and J 0 bases short, with 13 bases between. Germline CDR1 and CDR2: SGHTA and FQGNSA. CDR3 loop: CASSHPGNANTGELFF. In nucleotides, the CDR3 is TGTGCCAGCAGCCACCCCGGGAACGCGAACACCGGGGAGCTGTTTTTT.

This clone was observed a handful of times. The sample holds other DNA sequences that translate to the same CDR3. The chain joins TRBV2 to TRBJ1-1, with D possibly TRBD1 on 5 matching bases. Trimming left V 3 bases short and J 1 base short, with 6 bases between. This CDR3 contains 13 residues. Per the germline V gene, CDR1 is SNHLY and CDR2 is FYNNEI. The CDR3 loop is CASSEQGNTEAFF. The CDR3 bases are TGTGCCAGCAGTGAGCAGGGGAACACTGAAGCTTTCTTT.

The chain is built from TRBV5-1 and TRBJ2-2, with D possibly matching TRBD2 (6 bases). CDR1 and CDR2 from the germline V gene are SGHRS and YFSETQ. The length of the CDR3 is 17 residues. The V gene lost 1 base and the J gene lost 8 bases, with 21 bases spanning the gap. The CDR3 DNA reads as TGCGCCAGCAGCTTGAAAAATCCGCGCGGGATCTTAGGGGAGCTGTTTTTT. Translated, it gives CASSLKNPRGILGELFF.

CDR3 sequence (DNA): TGTGCCAGCAGCTTGGACTCCGGGACCTATGGCTACACCTTC. Its protein product is CASSLDSGTYGYTF. The genes are TRBV5-8 and TRBJ1-2; TRBD1 is a possible D gene (5 bases). The V end lost 0 bases, the J end lost 4 bases, and 10 bases lay between the germline ends. Germline V gives CDR1 SGHTS, CDR2 YDEGEE. The CDR3 consists of 14 residues.

The chain uses TRBV10-3 and TRBJ1-5, with D possibly matching TRBD1 (5 bases). This CDR3 comprises 13 residues. Trimming cost V 8 bases and J 9 bases, with 17 bases left between them. Germline V gene data show CDR1 as ENHRY and CDR2 as SYGVKD. DNA for the CDR3: TGTGCCATCGGGGGGTTGGCAGGTAGGCCCCAGCATTTT. Translation gives CAIGGLAGRPQHF.

The DNA for the CDR3 is TGTGCCAGCAGCTGGGGTCCCCCTGGTGATACGCAGTATTTT. Translating it yields CASSWGPPGDTQYF. This sequence joins TRBV5-8 and TRBJ2-3, with no clear D. V was clipped by 3 bases and J by 6 bases, with 14 bases between them. Per germline, CDR1 SGHTS and CDR2 YDEGEE. This CDR3 contains 14 residues.

The gene calls are TRBV5-1 and TRBJ1-1; D is uncertain. CDR1 SGHRS and CDR2 YFSETQ come from the germline V gene. Trimming shortened V by 4 bases and J by 2 bases, and 15 bases separated the two germline ends. This CDR3 is 15 amino acids long. CDR3 nucleotides: TGCGCCAGCAGCGCCATTCTAACGGGCAACACTGAAGCTTTCTTT. Amino acid sequence: CASSAILTGNTEAFF.

The gene calls are TRBV11-3 and TRBJ1-1, with 7 bases lining up with TRBD1. Germline V gene data show CDR1 as SGHNT and CDR2 as YENEEA. The CDR3 is 12 residues long. Losses at the gene ends were 4 bases for V and 8 bases for J; bases not matched to a gene: 4. CDR3 amino acids: CASSYETGEAFF. The CDR3 DNA reads TGTGCCAGCAGCTACGAGACAGGGGAAGCTTTCTTT.

On this clone itself: Other nucleotide sequences from this sample produce the same CDR3. The chain is built from TRBV29-1 and TRBJ2-1, with TRBD1 as a possible D gene (6 bases). The ends were cut back, 4 bases at V and 0 bases at J, with 7 bases in the middle. The CDR3 extends over 13 amino acids. Germline V gene data show CDR1 as SQVTM and CDR2 as ANQGSEA. Here the CDR3 reads CSVARGSYNEQFF. DNA for the CDR3: TGCAGCGTTGCCAGGGGCTCCTACAATGAGCAGTTCTTC.

A word on this clone: Other DNA sequences from this sample encode an identical CDR3 as well. The chain joins TRBV6-5 to TRBJ2-7, with D possibly being TRBD1 or TRBD2 (5 bases each). With 2 bases removed from V and 1 base from J, the gap between germline ends came to 9 bases. The CDR3 is 14 residues long. Germline CDR1 is MNHEY and CDR2 is SVGAGI. DNA of the CDR3: TGTGCCAGCAGTTACCGGGACCGTTCCTACGAGCAGTACTTC. It specifies CASSYRDRSYEQYF.

The chain combines TRBV5-1 with TRBJ2-7, with 9 bases aligning to TRBD2. CDR1 and CDR2 (germline): SGHRS, YFSETQ. Trimming removed 5 bases from V and 4 bases from J; junction bases left unmatched: 7. CDR3 length: 14 residues. The CDR3 DNA follows: TGCGCCAGCAGTGACGTTAGCGGGAGTTACGAGCAGTACTTC. Amino acid sequence: CASSDVSGSYEQYF.

This CDR3 reads CASSQWRGRCPTGELFF. Written as DNA, the CDR3 is TGCGCCAGCAGTCAATGGCGGGGGAGATGCCCTACCGGGGAGCTGTTTTTT. The genes are TRBV23-1 and TRBJ2-2; 7 bases match TRBD2. TRBV23-1 is flagged as an ORF with uncertain function. V shed 1 base, J shed 5 bases, and the junction held 10 bases outside the gene matches. CDR3 size: 17 residues.

The chain carries TRBV28 and TRBJ2-2, with 10 bases fitting TRBD2. Germline lookup yields CDR1 MDHEN and CDR2 SYDVKM. Trimming removed 7 bases from V and 3 bases from J; junction bases left unmatched: 2. The CDR3 runs 14 residues. The CDR3 sequence is CASKTSGYTGELFF. CDR3 nucleotides: TGTGCCAGCAAGACTAGCGGGTACACCGGGGAGCTGTTTTTT.

This clone is a singleton in its sample. This chain uses TRBV19 with TRBJ2-7; 7 bases agree with TRBD2. There are 15 residues in the CDR3. CDR1 LNHDA and CDR2 SQIVND come from the germline V gene (reference sequence). The trim removed 1 base at V and 0 bases at J, leaving 3 bases unmatched. The CDR3 loop is CASSIARLASYEQYF. The CDR3 coding sequence is TGTGCCAGTAGTATAGCCCGACTAGCCTCCTACGAGCAGTACTTC.

The rearrangement uses TRBV19 and TRBJ1-2; the D is unclear. CDR3 length: 13 amino acids. V lost 5 bases and J lost 2, with 9 bases in between. Germline CDR1 LNHDA, CDR2 SQIVND (reference sequence). CDR3 DNA: TGTGCCAGTAGTCTCCCGGCCAACTATGGCTACACCTTC. This codes for CASSLPANYGYTF.

There are a few counts of this clone. This rearrangement joins TRBV11-2 to TRBJ1-4, with 7 positions matching TRBD1. V dropped 5 bases and J dropped 1; count of bases not matched to a gene: 4. This CDR3 has 15 residues. Germline-derived CDR1 and CDR2 are SGHAT and FQNNGV. CDR3 nucleotide sequence: TGTGCCAGCAGCACAGGGGTTGGAACTAATGAAAAACTGTTTTTT. Encoded protein: CASSTGVGTNEKLFF.